This is a list of T cell receptor beta chains from one sample in a study of lymphopenia after photon versus proton radiotherapy. Generated by immunoSEQ multiplex PCR, the TCRdb table keeps only in-frame clones and is missing some. The sample consists of tens of thousands of clones, around four fifths of them appearing once. Specimen: peripheral blood, collected from a patient treated with proton-based radiotherapy. The receptors originated from a woman aged 70 to 79 with pancreatic cancer. Both conserved end residues are part of each CDR3. The D gene is left open where the match is weak. For some rows the clone size is stated as once, few or many, or as a class when expanded; others skip it.

J | size | D | V | CDR3 | DNA
TRBJ1-2 | . | . | TRBV19 | CASIIAANNYGYTF | TGTGCCAGTATTATCGCGGCTAACAACTATGGCTACACCTTC
TRBJ2-7 | . | . | TRBV19 | CASSIGGYEQYF | TGTGCCAGTAGTATAGGAGGATACGAGCAGTACTTC
TRBJ1-2 | . | . | TRBV5-1 | CASSLVGTNYGYTF | TGCGCCAGCAGCTTGGTAGGGACTAACTATGGCTACACCTTC
TRBJ1-6 | few | . | TRBV25-1 | CASSESDSPNSPLHF | TGTGCCAGCAGTGAATCAGACAGTCCCAATTCACCCCTCCACTTT
TRBJ1-5 | . | . | TRBV7-9 | CASSLEGRNQPQHF | TGTGCCAGCAGCTTAGAAGGTCGGAATCAGCCCCAGCATTTT
TRBJ2-2 | . | TRBD2 | TRBV9 | CASSESGLANTGELFF | TGTGCCAGCAGCGAATCGGGACTAGCGAACACCGGGGAGCTGTTTTTT
TRBJ1-5 | . | . | TRBV7-2 | CASSLVGQPQHF | TGTGCCAGCAGCTTAGTGGGTCAGCCCCAGCATTTT
TRBJ2-3 | . | . | TRBV13 | CASSLRGRDTQYF | TGTGCCAGCAGCTTACGGGGACGAGATACGCAGTATTTT
TRBJ1-1 | . | TRBD1 | TRBV7-8 | CANWDNRGQAFF | TGTGCCAACTGGGATAACAGGGGGCAAGCTTTCTTT
TRBJ1-1 | . | . | TRBV6-5 | CASSYSTGFGTEAFF | TGTGCCAGCAGTTACTCAACAGGGTTTGGCACTGAAGCTTTCTTT
TRBJ1-2 | few | . | TRBV9 | CASSAGGNTNYGYTF | TGTGCCAGCAGCGCCGGGGGAAACACTAACTATGGCTACACCTTC
TRBJ2-5 | . | TRBD2 | TRBV5-8 | CASSYGTSGETQYF | TGTGCCAGCAGCTACGGGACTAGCGGGGAGACCCAGTACTTC
TRBJ2-7 | . | . | TRBV11-2 | CASSPMTVPSVSYEQYF | TGTGCCAGTTCTCCAATGACAGTACCTAGCGTCTCCTACGAGCAGTACTTC
TRBJ1-6 | few | TRBD1 | TRBV5-8 | CASSSGQANSPLHF | TGTGCCAGCAGCTCAGGACAGGCTAATTCACCCCTCCACTTT
TRBJ2-1 | . | TRBD2 | TRBV7-2 | CASSFSRAGGDNEQFF | TGTGCCAGCAGCTTTTCCCGGGCGGGAGGAGACAATGAGCAGTTCTTC
TRBJ1-6 | . | . | TRBV10-3 | CAISDQENNSPLHF | TGTGCCATCAGTGATCAAGAGAATAATTCACCCCTCCACTTT
TRBJ2-7 | . | TRBD1 | TRBV6-1 | CASSPGQTYEQYF | TGTGCCAGCAGTCCGGGACAGACCTACGAGCAGTACTTC
TRBJ1-5 | . | . | TRBV7-2 | CASSSQGNQPQHF | TGTGCCAGCAGCTCCCAGGGCAATCAGCCCCAGCATTTT
TRBJ2-3 | . | TRBD2 | TRBV18 | CASSPFSGAETDTQYF | TGTGCCAGCTCACCCTTTAGCGGGGCGGAGACAGATACGCAGTATTTT
TRBJ2-7 | . | TRBD2 | TRBV10-3 | CAISPGTSGGEQYF | TGTGCCATCAGTCCCGGGACTAGCGGGGGCGAGCAGTACTTC
TRBJ2-6 | . | . | TRBV27 | CATYRTGANVLTF | TGTGCCACTTACCGTACTGGGGCCAACGTCCTGACTTTC
TRBJ2-5 | . | . | TRBV20-1 | CSAIKETQYF | TGCAGTGCTATCAAAGAGACCCAGTACTTC
TRBJ2-7 | . | . | TRBV11-3 | CASRRGPTYEQYF | TGTGCCAGCAGGAGAGGCCCCACCTACGAGCAGTACTTC
TRBJ1-2 | . | TRBD1 | TRBV5-1 | CASSLGQGIVNYGYTF | TGCGCCAGCAGCTTGGGACAGGGAATTGTAAACTATGGCTACACCTTC
TRBJ2-7 | . | . | TRBV7-9 | CASSPQGYPTDEQYF | TGTGCCAGCAGTCCTCAGGGTTACCCAACAGACGAGCAGTACTTC
TRBJ2-5 | few | TRBD1 | TRBV14 | CASSLRQGIQETQYF | TGTGCCAGCAGCCTACGACAGGGAATTCAAGAGACCCAGTACTTC
TRBJ1-4 | . | . | TRBV28 | CASRLLLRGGEKLFF | TGTGCCAGCAGGCTCCTATTGAGAGGGGGGGAAAAACTGTTTTTT
TRBJ2-7 | . | . | TRBV27 | CASSLSISRVQYF | TGTGCCAGCAGTTTATCGATTAGCAGGGTTCAGTACTTC
TRBJ2-5 | . | TRBD2 | TRBV7-2 | CASSLISSGSGAQETQYF | TGTGCCAGCAGCTTAATCTCGAGCGGGAGCGGGGCCCAAGAGACCCAGTACTTC
TRBJ1-2 | . | . | TRBV4-3 | CASSQAMGDGYTF | TGCGCCAGCAGCCAAGCGATGGGAGATGGCTACACCTTC
TRBJ1-1 | . | . | TRBV27 | CASSRQDGVTEAFF | TGTGCCAGCAGCCGACAGGACGGCGTCACTGAAGCTTTCTTT
TRBJ2-7 | . | . | TRBV18 | CASSPGSNSITYEQYF | TGTGCCAGCTCACCCGGATCGAACAGCATCACCTACGAGCAGTACTTC
TRBJ2-1 | . | TRBD1 | TRBV7-9 | CASSLQGAPDNEQFF | TGTGCCAGCAGCTTACAGGGGGCGCCCGACAATGAGCAGTTCTTC
TRBJ1-6 | . | . | TRBV9 | CASEGSGNSPLHF | TGTGCCAGCGAGGGATCTGGGAATTCACCCCTCCACTTT
TRBJ1-4 | . | . | TRBV2 | CASSSRGKGTNEKLFF | TGTGCCAGCAGTTCCAGGGGAAAGGGGACTAATGAAAAACTGTTTTTT
TRBJ2-5 | . | . | TRBV18 | CASSTTRETQYF | TGTGCCAGCTCAACGACCAGGGAGACCCAGTACTTC
TRBJ2-7 | . | TRBD2 | TRBV4-1 | CASSQEWGLVLEQYF | TGCGCCAGCAGCCAAGAGTGGGGACTAGTTCTCGAGCAGTACTTC
TRBJ1-6 | . | . | TRBV19 | CATRGPMNNSPLHF | TGTGCCACCAGGGGACCGATGAATAATTCACCCCTCCACTTT
TRBJ1-2 | . | . | TRBV9 | CASSRSGDGYTF | TGTGCCAGCAGCAGGTCAGGGGATGGCTACACCTTC
TRBJ2-6 | once | . | TRBV7-9 | CASSSMAEYRSGANVLTF | TGTGCCAGCAGCTCCATGGCGGAATATCGCTCTGGGGCCAACGTCCTGACTTTC
TRBJ2-5 | . | . | TRBV9 | CASSVSPETQYF | TGTGCCAGCAGCGTATCCCCAGAGACCCAGTACTTC
TRBJ2-1 | once | . | TRBV7-8 | CASTGGGSSYNEQFF | TGTGCCAGCACGGGGGGCGGAAGCTCCTACAATGAGCAGTTCTTC
TRBJ1-5 | . | . | TRBV7-2 | CASSLLSQPQHF | TGTGCCAGCAGCTTATTATCTCAGCCCCAGCATTTT
TRBJ1-3 | . | . | TRBV2 | CASRDRVAGNTIYF | TGTGCCAGCAGGGACCGTGTTGCTGGAAACACCATATATTTT
TRBJ1-2 | once | TRBD1 | TRBV27 | CASSLTGGDGYTF | TGTGCCAGCAGTCTGACAGGGGGGGATGGCTACACCTTC
TRBJ2-3 | . | TRBD2 | TRBV7-8 | CASSQNAGGTSTDTQYF | TGTGCCAGCAGCCAAAATGCGGGAGGGACTAGCACAGATACGCAGTATTTT
TRBJ1-4 | . | TRBD1 | TRBV19 | CASSSPGQGNEKLFF | TGTGCCAGTAGTTCACCGGGACAGGGAAATGAAAAACTGTTTTTT
TRBJ1-4 | . | . | TRBV21-1 | CASSKHATNEKLFF | TGTGCCAGCAGCAAACACGCAACTAATGAAAAACTGTTTTTT
TRBJ2-5 | . | . | TRBV5-4 | CASSPRTGRGETQYF | TGTGCCAGCAGCCCCAGGACAGGGAGGGGGGAGACCCAGTACTTC
TRBJ2-2 | . | TRBD2 | TRBV7-3 | CASSPLDLGGTSGRGNTGELFF | TGTGCCAGCAGCCCCCTCGATTTAGGCGGGACTAGCGGGAGGGGGAACACCGGGGAGCTGTTTTTT
TRBJ2-1 | . | TRBD1 | TRBV7-7 | CASSLAQGDEQFF | TGTGCTAGCAGCTTAGCCCAGGGGGATGAGCAGTTCTTC
TRBJ1-6 | . | . | TRBV30 | CAWSEDMLNSPLHF | TGTGCCTGGAGTGAGGACATGCTTAATTCACCCCTCCACTTT